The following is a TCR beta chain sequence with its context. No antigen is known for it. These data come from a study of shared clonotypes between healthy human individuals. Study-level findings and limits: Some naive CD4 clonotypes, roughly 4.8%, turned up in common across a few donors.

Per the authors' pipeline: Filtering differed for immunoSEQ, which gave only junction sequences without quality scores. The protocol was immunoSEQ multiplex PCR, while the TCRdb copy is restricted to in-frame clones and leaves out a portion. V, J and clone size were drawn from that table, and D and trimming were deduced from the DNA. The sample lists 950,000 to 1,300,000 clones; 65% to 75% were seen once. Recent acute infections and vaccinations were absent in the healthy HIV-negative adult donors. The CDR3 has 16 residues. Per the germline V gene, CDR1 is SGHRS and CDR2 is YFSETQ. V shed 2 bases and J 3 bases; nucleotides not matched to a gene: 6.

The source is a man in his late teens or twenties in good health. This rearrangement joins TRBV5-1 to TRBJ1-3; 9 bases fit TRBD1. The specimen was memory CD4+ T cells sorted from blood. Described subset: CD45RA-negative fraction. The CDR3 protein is CASSLLDRGLGNTIYF. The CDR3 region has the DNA TGCGCCAGCAGCTTATTGGACAGGGGACTTGGAAACACCATATATTTT.